The 29 T cell receptor beta chains given below trace back to one sample, sequenced in a study of cytomegalovirus exposure and HLA in healthy donors. In the PCR, 60 Vbeta and 13 Jbeta primers were used. TCRdb's copy holds only in-frame clones and misses some; the assay was immunoSEQ multiplex PCR. The repertoire holds some 130,000 clones, with 70% to 75% as singletons. Sequenced input: PBMCs. The receptors come from a woman aged 40-49 years in good health and CMV-seronegative.

This clone was seen once. The genes are TRBV2 and TRBJ1-1; D call uncertain. The CDR3 covers 13 residues. V dropped 4 bases and J dropped 3 bases, with 9 bases sitting between them. The germline gives CDR1 SNHLY, CDR2 FYNNEI. The CDR3 DNA sequence: TGTGCCAGCAGTGTCAGAGAGGACACTGAAGCTTTCTTT. Encoded protein: CASSVREDTEAFF.

The chain carries TRBV5-1 and TRBJ2-2; TRBD1 aligns across 7 bases. Trimming removed 1 base from V and 6 bases from J; junction bases left unmatched: 6. This CDR3 region has 15 residues. Germline-derived CDR1 and CDR2 are SGHRS and YFSETQ. CDR3 loop: CASSLPGGFPGELFF. The DNA for the CDR3 is TGCGCCAGCAGCTTGCCAGGGGGATTTCCCGGGGAGCTGTTTTTT.

A single count supports this clone. The chain combines TRBV18 with TRBJ2-7; TRBD2 matches 8 bases. Germline V gene sequence: CDR1 KGHSH, CDR2 LQKENI. The CDR3 contains 14 residues. Trimming removed 6 bases from V and 2 bases from J; junction bases left unmatched: 6. The CDR3 DNA follows: TGTGCCAGCTCCCCGGGAGGGTGGACCTACGAGCAGTACGTC. Translated, it gives CASSPGGWTYEQYV.

The chain joins TRBV4-1 to TRBJ1-6; 10 bases align to TRBD1. Germline-derived CDR1 and CDR2 are MGHRA and YSYEKL. CDR3 length: 15 amino acids. V lost 1 base, J lost 13 bases, and 7 bases stayed unmatched. The chain's CDR3 is CASSQAHGTGAPLHF. The CDR3, as DNA: TGCGCCAGCAGCCAAGCCCACGGGACAGGGGCTCCCCTCCACTTT.

This sequence joins TRBV2 and TRBJ1-2; TRBD1 aligns across 7 bases. With V trimmed by 7 bases and J by 2 bases, 13 bases remained unmatched. Germline V CDR1 and CDR2: SNHLY, FYNNEI. The CDR3 loop spans 16 amino acids. The CDR3 DNA reads as TGTGCCAGCACCGACGGGGACAGCCTTATGAACTATGGCTACACCTTC. It yields the protein CASTDGDSLMNYGYTF.

The chain combines TRBV19 with TRBJ1-4; 7 nucleotides match TRBD1. J was trimmed by 1 base and V by 0 bases; bases with no gene match: 8. Germline CDR1 reads LNHDA; CDR2 reads SQIVND (reference sequence). The CDR3 covers 18 residues. CDR3 in amino acids: CASSIETGYRGTNEKLFF. CDR3 bases: TGTGCCAGTAGTATAGAGACTGGGTACAGGGGAACTAATGAAAAACTGTTTTTT.

The chain recombines TRBV7-9 with TRBJ2-7; 8 bases are shared with TRBD2. Germline assignment: CDR1 SEHNR and CDR2 FQNEAQ (reference sequence). The CDR3 spans 15 residues. Trimming cost V 5 bases and J 5 bases; bases outside gene matches: 11. CDR3 bases: TGTGCCAGCAGCCCGGCCGAGAAAGCGGGGGACGAGCAGTACGTC. Translating gives CASSPAEKAGDEQYV.

This clone was picked up a small number of times. The identical CDR3 is also encoded by other nucleotide sequences in the sample. V usage is TRBV2 and J usage is TRBJ1-2; D unresolved. The germline V gene has CDR1 SNHLY and CDR2 FYNNEI. Trimming stripped 3 bases from V and 4 bases from J, with 9 bases between. This CDR3 is 13 amino acids long. The CDR3 loop is CASSEKGGYGYTF. Here the CDR3 DNA reads TGTGCCAGCAGTGAGAAGGGAGGCTATGGCTACACCTTC.

This clone occurred a few times. The genes are TRBV7-3 and TRBJ2-2; 7 nucleotides match TRBD1. The germline CDR1 and CDR2 sequences are SGHTA and FQGTGA. The CDR3 totals 15 residues. Unmatched junction bases numbered 4, after V lost 5 bases and J lost 1 base. The CDR3 DNA reads TGTGCCAGCAGCCGGGGACAGATGAACACCGGGGAGCTGTTTTTT. This encodes CASSRGQMNTGELFF.

The gene calls are TRBV4-2 and TRBJ2-5; 8 bases are a match to TRBD2. The CDR3 is 15 amino acids. The ends lost 0 bases at V and 5 bases at J; junction bases unmatched: 5. Germline loops: CDR1 LGHNA, CDR2 YNFKEQ. The CDR3 protein is CASSQDLASGETQYF. CDR3 coding DNA: TGTGCCAGCAGCCAAGATTTGGCTAGCGGGGAGACCCAGTACTTC.

The chain recombines TRBV5-1 with TRBJ2-3; TRBD1 might be the D (5 bases). The CDR3 is 15 residues long. V was clipped by 0 bases and J by 6 bases, with 14 bases between them. The germline V gene encodes CDR1 SGHRS and CDR2 YFSETQ. In DNA form, the CDR3 reads TGCGCCAGCAGCTTGGAGGGGCTAGGTGGCGATACGCAGTATTTT. Translated, it gives CASSLEGLGGDTQYF.

The chain couples TRBV19 to TRBJ1-5, with 8 bases lining up with TRBD1. Looked up from germline, CDR1 is LNHDA and CDR2 is SQIVND (reference sequence). The CDR3 is 19 amino acids. J was trimmed by 4 bases and V by 0 bases; bases with no gene match: 14. CDR3 in DNA: TGTGCCAGTAGTATAGACCCCCCAGGCAGGGGGCACCCTAATCAGCCCCAGCATTTT. Translating it yields CASSIDPPGRGHPNQPQHF.

The rearrangement joins TRBV4-2 to TRBJ1-2, with 7 bases fitting TRBD1. Germline V gives CDR1 LGHNA, CDR2 YNFKEQ. V trimming: 0 bases; J trimming: 8 bases; junction bases outside the gene matches: 6. The CDR3 consists of 14 residues. The CDR3 here is CASSQEEGAKGYTF. In DNA form, the CDR3 reads TGTGCCAGCAGCCAAGAAGAGGGGGCGAAGGGCTACACCTTC.

The V and J genes are TRBV11-2 and TRBJ1-2; 7 bases align to TRBD1. Germline V gene sequence: CDR1 SGHAT, CDR2 FQNNGV. The CDR3 is 13 amino acids. With V trimmed by 8 bases and J by 0 bases, 3 bases remained unmatched. CDR3 amino acids: CASRTGANYGYTF. CDR3 nucleotide sequence: TGTGCCAGCCGGACAGGAGCTAACTATGGCTACACCTTC.

The chain couples TRBV29-1 to TRBJ1-1; perhaps TRBD1 as D (6 bases). This CDR3 has 14 amino acids. Trimming pared 1 base from V and 1 base from J, leaving 10 bases between. Germline CDR1 reads SQVTM; CDR2 reads ANQGSEA. The CDR3 nucleotides read TGCAGCGTTGAAGCGGGGGGCACGAACACTGAAGCTTTCTTT. The encoded protein is CSVEAGGTNTEAFF. Using reference TRBV29-1 and TRBJ1-1 for the parts outside the CDR3, the full variable domain is SAVISQKPSRDICQRGTSLTIQCQVDSQVTMMFWYRQQPGQSLTLIATANQGSEATYESGFVIDKFPISRPNLTFSTLTVSNMSPEDSSIYLCSVEAGGTNTEAFFGQGTRLTVV.

V is TRBV5-8 and J is TRBJ2-7; 9 nucleotides agree with TRBD1. Germline V gene lookup returns CDR1 SGHTS and CDR2 YDEGEE. The CDR3 is 19 residues long. The junction had 17 bases not matched to a gene; V was cut back by 0 bases and J by 4 bases. The CDR3 DNA follows: TGTGCCAGCAGCTTGGCCCGTGGACAGGGGTACCCAACTACGTACGAGCAGTACGTC. Its protein is CASSLARGQGYPTTYEQYV.

The chain recombines TRBV11-3 with TRBJ2-7; TRBD1 might be the D (5 bases). Trimming took off 3 bases at V and 6 bases at J, with 15 bases between the two ends. The CDR3 has 14 amino acids. Germline V gene data show CDR1 as SGHNT and CDR2 as YENEEA. The CDR3 coding sequence is TGTGCCAGCAGCTTCGACAGCCCAAGTTTCGAGCAGTACGTC. This encodes CASSFDSPSFEQYV.

This clone turned up a few times. V gene TRBV12-5 combines with J gene TRBJ1-1; 8 bases align to TRBD1. V was clipped by 1 base and J by 8 bases; unmatched bases: 9. The germline V gene has CDR1 LGHNT and CDR2 FRNRAP. The length of the CDR3 is 15 residues. CDR3 region: CASGLGLTGATEAFF. For the CDR3, the DNA is TGTGCTAGTGGTTTGGGTTTGACAGGGGCGACCGAAGCTTTCTTT.

V gene TRBV9 combines with J gene TRBJ2-4; D is undetermined. The CDR3 is 13 residues long. CDR1 SGDLS and CDR2 YYNGEE come from the germline V gene. The V end lost 0 bases, the J end lost 10 bases, and 11 bases lay between the germline ends. This CDR3 reads CASSVGVAGIQYF. The CDR3 DNA reads as TGTGCCAGCAGCGTAGGTGTCGCAGGTATTCAGTACTTC.

The genes are TRBV7-9 and TRBJ2-5; D may be TRBD1 (6 bases). Trimming pared 2 bases from V and 2 bases from J, leaving 24 bases between. The CDR3 covers 19 residues. The germline V gene has CDR1 SEHNR and CDR2 FQNEAQ (reference sequence). CDR3 amino acids: CASSLSSGDRLMDQETQYF. CDR3 nucleotides: TGTGCCAGCAGCTTATCCTCAGGGGACCGGTTAATGGATCAAGAGACCCAGTACTTC.

This sequence joins TRBV2 and TRBJ2-5; 7 bases are a match to TRBD1. The germline V gene has CDR1 SNHLY and CDR2 FYNNEI. After removal of 7 bases from V and 3 bases from J, the junction contained 14 bases not matched to a gene. The CDR3 runs 16 residues. This CDR3 reads CASMRTTGKMEETQYF. The DNA of the CDR3 is TGTGCCAGCATGAGAACGACAGGGAAGATGGAAGAGACCCAGTACTTC.

This clone has just one count. The chain combines TRBV5-5 with TRBJ2-3, with 8 bases fitting TRBD2. Germline CDR1 SGHKS, CDR2 YYEKEE (reference sequence). The CDR3 contains 16 residues. J lost 2 bases, V lost 0 bases, and 5 bases had no gene match. This chain's CDR3 is CASSLGLLAATDTQYF. In DNA, the CDR3 is TGTGCCAGCAGCTTGGGGTTACTAGCGGCCACAGATACGCAGTATTTT.

The gene calls are TRBV5-6 and TRBJ1-3; the D is unclear. Per the germline V gene, CDR1 is SGHDT and CDR2 is YYEEEE. The V end lost 2 bases, the J end lost 0 bases, and 12 bases lay between the germline ends. The CDR3 sequence is 16 residues long. CDR3 nucleotide sequence: TGTGCCAGCAGCTTAACCTTAACGGGCTCTGGAAACACCATATATTTT. Encoded protein: CASSLTLTGSGNTIYF.

The chain employs TRBV5-1 and TRBJ1-1; tentative D call: TRBD1 (5 bases). The germline V and J ends were trimmed by 4 bases and 1 base, with 14 bases remaining between them. The CDR3 has 15 residues. Per the germline V gene, CDR1 is SGHRS and CDR2 is YFSETQ. The CDR3 bases are TGCGCCAGCAGCGCTGACCCGGACACGAACACTGAAGCTTTCTTT. Encoded protein: CASSADPDTNTEAFF.

The DNA of the CDR3 is TGTGCCAGTAAGCTCGGGACAGTTAGCAATCAGCCCCAGCATTTT. Its protein is CASKLGTVSNQPQHF. V usage is TRBV19 and J usage is TRBJ1-5, with 7 bases fitting TRBD1. The V and J ends lost 7 bases and 0 bases, in that order; junction bases with no gene match: 6. The CDR3 has 15 residues. The germline CDR1 and CDR2 sequences are LNHDA and SQIVND (reference sequence).

V is TRBV7-9 and J is TRBJ1-3, with D maybe TRBD1 (6 bases). The CDR3 is 17 amino acids. Germline V CDR1 and CDR2: SEHNR, FQNEAQ (reference sequence). Trimming removed 1 base at V and 0 bases at J, with 13 bases between. CDR3 nucleotide sequence: TGTGCCAGCAGCTTAGACATCAGGGGTAACTCTGGAAACACCATATATTTT. It codes for CASSLDIRGNSGNTIYF.

J is TRBJ1-1 and V is TRBV27; D not certain. With 2 bases removed from V and 1 base from J, the gap between germline ends came to 8 bases. CDR1 and CDR2 (germline): MNHEY, SMNVEV (reference sequence). The CDR3 is 14 amino acids. CDR3 sequence reads: CASSLEVGNTEAFF. The CDR3 nucleotides are TGTGCCAGCAGTTTAGAGGTAGGGAACACTGAAGCTTTCTTT.

This sequence joins TRBV5-1 and TRBJ2-7; TRBD1 matches 7 bases. The CDR3 totals 14 residues. V dropped 3 bases and J dropped 3; count of bases not matched to a gene: 6. Germline CDR1 reads SGHRS; CDR2 reads YFSETQ. The CDR3 protein is CASSSGSGGYEQYV. CDR3 DNA: TGCGCCAGCAGCTCCGGTTCAGGGGGCTACGAGCAGTACGTC.

A few counts support this clone. V and J are TRBV6-5 and TRBJ1-2, with TRBD1 matching 8 bases. Germline V gene sequence: CDR1 MNHEY, CDR2 SVGAGI. The CDR3 is 12 amino acids. V dropped 6 bases and J dropped 7; count of bases not matched to a gene: 4. This CDR3 is CASRGTGFGYTF. CDR3 DNA sequence: TGTGCCAGCAGGGGGACAGGCTTTGGCTACACCTTC.